This TCR beta chain was sequenced during a study of T cell responses to AZD1222 COVID-19 vaccine. Study information: Second-dose recipients at about 4 or about 12 weeks were treated as one pooled group. Whole-study findings and limits: Repertoire samples came only from after the peak T cell response. Spike-specific TCR breadth and depth rose after two AZD1222 doses.

Turning to this clone: No antigen is known for it.

Profiled with immunoSEQ multiplex PCR; TCRdb holds only in-frame clones, not every one. The table has 140,000 to 150,000 clones, around 88% seen once. The CDR3 sequence is 16 residues long. Germline lookup yields CDR1 SGHVS and CDR2 FQNEAQ. The ends lost 1 base at V and 2 bases at J; junction bases unmatched: 3. The genes are TRBV7-8 and TRBJ2-1; TRBD2 matches at 9 bases. The sequence was obtained from an adult in good health. Sample: peripheral blood, taken on day 0 of AZD1222 vaccination. The CDR3 bases are TGTGCCAGCAGCTTAGAAGCGGGGGGTACCTACAATGAGCAGTTCTTC. Its translation: CASSLEAGGTYNEQFF. The full variable domain, in which reference TRBV7-8 and TRBJ2-1 provide the parts outside the CDR3, is GAGVSQSPRYKVAKRGQDVALRCDPISGHVSLFWYQQALGQGPEFLTYFQNEAQLDKSGLPSDRFFAERPEGSVSTLKIQRTQQEDSAVYLCASSLEAGGTYNEQFFGPGTRLTVL.